This record covers a single T cell receptor (beta chain). The data originate from a study of OX40 agonist ivuxolimab in advanced cancers. The data were produced by immunoSEQ multiplex PCR, yet TCRdb's version contains in-frame clones alone and is incomplete. The profile shows tens of thousands of clones, 80% to 90% of them singletons. Material: CD4+ or CD8+ T cells sorted from blood, obtained in a trial of the OX40 agonist ivuxolimab. The clonotype originates from an adult with an advanced solid tumor such as melanoma, head and neck, liver or kidney cancer.

The CDR3 coding sequence is TGTGCCAGCAGCTTAACGACAGGGTATACTGAAAAACTGTTTTTT. Translating gives CASSLTTGYTEKLFF. The rearrangement uses TRBV7-8 and TRBJ1-4, with TRBD1 identical over 7 bases. The V and J ends lost 2 bases and 7 bases, in that order; junction bases with no gene match: 7. The CDR3 has 15 amino acids. Germline V CDR1 and CDR2: SGHVS, FQNEAQ.